The 24 T cell receptor beta chains presented below share a single source sample, sequenced in a study of Ad26.COV2.S vaccination and SARS-CoV-2 variants. Profiling relied on immunoSEQ multiplex PCR, and the TCRdb table lists in-frame clones only, not all of them. Of over 400,000 clones in the sample, roughly 89% are singletons; the top ten hold approximately 2.5%. Treatment indicated: 15 to 20 received Ad26.COV2.S at low or high dose, single or two shots; five or six received placebo; per-sample allocation not given. Vaccine and placebo recipients were sampled on day 63 after the first injection. The sequenced sample was peripheral blood, obtained in a trial of Ad26.COV2.S vaccine versus placebo. These receptors came from a person aged 18-65 years who received the Ad26.COV2.S COVID-19 vaccine or a placebo.

The V call is TRBV27, the J call TRBJ2-7; D is unclear. V shed 5 bases and J shed 1 base, with 15 bases lying between them. The CDR3 totals 15 residues. The germline V gene encodes CDR1 MNHEY and CDR2 SMNVEV (reference sequence). The CDR3 sequence: CASSRLALNSYEQYF. The CDR3 bases are TGTGCCAGCAGTCGCCTCGCTTTGAATTCCTACGAGCAGTACTTC.

The V and J genes are TRBV6-5 and TRBJ2-2; D remains unclear. Germline assignment: CDR1 MNHEY and CDR2 SVGAGI. V gave up 5 bases and J gave up 9 bases, with 13 bases separating them. The CDR3 contains 13 residues. CDR3 DNA: TGTGCCAGCAGTCGAGGACGACGGAGGGAGCTGTTTTTT. As protein: CASSRGRRRELFF.

The chain employs TRBV7-2 and TRBJ2-6; D uncertain. Trimming took 1 base from V and 0 from J, leaving 4 bases between them. CDR1 and CDR2 from the germline V gene are SGHTA and FQGNSA. CDR3 length: 15 residues. For the CDR3, the DNA is TGTGCCAGCAGCTTAGTGGTCTCTGGGGCCAACGTCCTGACTTTC. This codes for CASSLVVSGANVLTF. Full variable domain (outside the CDR3, taken from reference TRBV7-2 and TRBJ2-6): GAGVSQSPSNKVTEKGKDVELRCDPISGHTALYWYRQSLGQGLEFLIYFQGNSAPDKSGLPSDRFSAERTGGSVSTLTIQRTQQEDSAVYLCASSLVVSGANVLTFGAGSRLTVL.

The V and J genes are TRBV5-4 and TRBJ2-3, with a weak D call TRBD2 (5 bases). Germline V gene lookup returns CDR1 SGHNT and CDR2 YYREEE (reference sequence). This CDR3 is built from 15 residues. Trimming took 0 bases from V and 2 from J, leaving 10 bases between them. CDR3 protein: CASSLASGNTDTQYF. In DNA, the CDR3 is TGTGCCAGCAGCTTGGCTTCGGGGAACACAGATACGCAGTATTTT.

The gene calls are TRBV28 and TRBJ2-1; 8 bases align to TRBD2. The CDR3 consists of 15 residues. CDR1 and CDR2 from the germline V gene are MDHEN and SYDVKM. V was pared by 6 bases and J by 4 bases, with 8 bases of the junction left unmatched. The CDR3 sequence: CASRLAGTTYNEQFF. CDR3 sequence (DNA): TGTGCCAGCAGGTTAGCGGGGACGACTTACAATGAGCAGTTCTTC.

The V gene is TRBV6-5, the J gene TRBJ2-7, with TRBD1 matching over 8 bases. This CDR3 region has 15 residues. Germline CDR1 reads MNHEY; CDR2 reads SVGAGI. Trimming took 6 bases from V and 2 from J; bases not matched to a gene: 9. The CDR3 region is CASRHKGQGTYEQYF. CDR3 in DNA: TGTGCCAGCAGACATAAAGGACAGGGAACCTACGAGCAGTACTTC.

This chain links TRBV7-9 with TRBJ1-2, with D possibly being TRBD1 (5 bases). With 5 bases removed from V and 4 bases from J, the gap between germline ends came to 17 bases. The CDR3 extends over 15 amino acids. Looked up from germline, CDR1 is SEHNR and CDR2 is FQNEAQ (reference sequence). The CDR3 reads CASSPSLEGSYGYTF. CDR3 nucleotides: TGTGCCAGCAGCCCCTCATTGGAGGGGAGCTATGGCTACACCTTC.

This clone was recorded once. The rearrangement joins TRBV12-3 or TRBV12-4 to TRBJ1-6; 8 bases agree with TRBD1. This CDR3 contains 12 residues. V lost 5 bases to trimming and J lost 13 bases; unmatched junction nucleotides: 4. The CDR3 loop reads CASSGQGFPLHF. The CDR3 DNA is TGTGCCAGCAGTGGACAGGGATTTCCCCTCCACTTT.

J is TRBJ1-2 and V is TRBV5-1; 8 positions match TRBD1. V was pared by 8 bases and J by 8 bases, with 5 bases of the junction left unmatched. The CDR3 has 11 residues. Germline V CDR1 and CDR2: SGHRS, YFSETQ. CDR3 residues: CASSGGQGYTF. The CDR3 bases are TGCGCCAGTTCAGGGGGCCAAGGCTACACCTTC.

This sequence joins TRBV7-2 and TRBJ1-6; D gene ambiguous. With 1 base removed from V and 7 bases from J, the gap between germline ends came to 11 bases. The length of the CDR3 is 15 residues. The germline CDR1 and CDR2 sequences are SGHTA and FQGNSA. For the CDR3, the DNA is TGTGCCAGCAGCTTAGGGGCGATAGGGAATTCACCCCTCCACTTT. Translated, it gives CASSLGAIGNSPLHF.

This clone was detected a few times. This chain joins TRBV10-2 and TRBJ1-6; D might be TRBD1 (5 bases). The germline V gene encodes CDR1 WSHSY and CDR2 SAAADI. This CDR3 contains 14 residues. The ends were cut back, 8 bases at V and 14 bases at J, with 22 bases in the middle. The CDR3 here is CASASGTPPMSLHF. The CDR3 DNA sequence: TGCGCCAGCGCTTCCGGGACCCCGCCGATGTCCCTCCACTTT.

This clone was seen only a few times. The chain has TRBV7-3 and TRBJ2-1; tentatively, D is TRBD2 (5 bases). The CDR3 contains 15 residues. Deletions cut 8 bases from V and 4 bases from J, with 18 bases between. The V gene's germline CDR1 is SGHTA and CDR2 FQGTGA. The DNA of the CDR3 is TGTGCCAGCGGACCGACCAGCGGTTCGTACAATGAGCAGTTCTTC. Protein: CASGPTSGSYNEQFF.

This clone was counted a few times. The genes are TRBV3-1 (or the pseudogene TRBV3-2) and TRBJ1-2; no clear D. Germline V lookup: CDR1 LGHDT, CDR2 YNNKEL (reference sequence). CDR3 length: 13 amino acids. V was clipped by 2 bases and J by 4 bases, with 8 bases between them. CDR3 sequence reads: CASSQQVAYGYTF. For the CDR3, the DNA is TGTGCCAGCAGCCAACAGGTTGCCTATGGCTACACCTTC.

The rearrangement uses TRBV2 and TRBJ2-1, with 7 positions matching TRBD1. The germline V gene encodes CDR1 SNHLY and CDR2 FYNNEI. The CDR3 runs to 13 residues. V was pared by 7 bases and J by 7 bases, with 7 bases of the junction left unmatched. CDR3: CASTTGARNEQFF. CDR3 in DNA: TGTGCCAGCACTACAGGGGCGCGGAATGAGCAGTTCTTC.

This clone has just a few counts. The rearrangement links TRBV5-1 to TRBJ1-3; D might be TRBD1 (5 bases). Germline CDR1 is SGHRS and CDR2 is YFSETQ. This CDR3 is 15 amino acids long. The V gene lost 0 bases and the J gene lost 2 bases, with 9 bases spanning the gap. CDR3: CASSLGAGTGNTIYF. As DNA, the CDR3 is TGCGCCAGCAGCTTGGGAGCAGGGACTGGAAACACCATATATTTT. Full variable domain (remainder filled in from reference TRBV5-1 and TRBJ1-3): KAGVTQTPRYLIKTRGQQVTLSCSPISGHRSVSWYQQTPGQGLQFLFEYFSETQRNKGNFPGRFSGRQFSNSRSEMNVSTLELGDSALYLCASSLGAGTGNTIYFGEGSWLTVV.

This chain uses TRBV2 with TRBJ2-7; 7 bases are a match to TRBD1. V was clipped by 2 bases and J by 6 bases; unmatched bases: 4. Germline lookup yields CDR1 SNHLY and CDR2 FYNNEI. The CDR3 has 13 amino acids. This CDR3 is CASSEFEGAEQYV. CDR3 DNA sequence: TGTGCCAGCAGTGAATTCGAGGGGGCCGAGCAGTACGTC.

This chain uses TRBV7-9 with TRBJ1-2; no clear D gene. Germline-derived CDR1 and CDR2 are SEHNR and FQNEAQ (reference sequence). With 1 base removed from V and 3 bases from J, the gap between germline ends came to 12 bases. This CDR3 is 15 amino acids long. As DNA, the CDR3 is TGTGCCAGCAGCTTAGTTGTCACTCCCTACTATGGCTACACCTTC. As protein: CASSLVVTPYYGYTF.

This sequence joins TRBV29-1 and TRBJ2-1; 7 nucleotides align to TRBD2. The V gene end was trimmed by 2 bases and the J gene end by 5 bases; junction bases not matched to a gene: 9. CDR1 and CDR2 from the germline V gene are SQVTM and ANQGSEA. The CDR3 is 15 residues long. The chain's CDR3 is CSVESVGLADNEQFF. For the CDR3, the DNA is TGCAGCGTTGAAAGTGTCGGGCTAGCGGACAATGAGCAGTTCTTC.

J is TRBJ2-3 and V is TRBV19; no clear D. In germline, CDR1 is LNHDA, CDR2 SQIVND (reference sequence). The CDR3 is 12 amino acids. Trimming removed 6 bases at V and 7 bases at J, with 11 bases between. The CDR3 sequence: CASSPKGHTQYF. CDR3 DNA sequence: TGTGCCAGTAGCCCGAAAGGACATACGCAGTATTTT. The whole variable domain, filled in from reference TRBV19 and TRBJ2-3, reads DGGITQSPKYLFRKEGQNVTLSCEQNLNHDAMYWYRQDPGQGLRLIYYSQIVNDFQKGDIAEGYSVSREKKESFPLTVTSAQKNPTAFYLCASSPKGHTQYFGPGTRLTVL.

This chain uses TRBV7-3 with TRBJ2-2; 12 bases are a match to TRBD2. The CDR3 has 18 residues. Germline CDR1 is SGHTA and CDR2 is FQGTGA. The V and J ends lost 5 bases and 3 bases, in that order; junction bases with no gene match: 10. CDR3 sequence: CASSPSSPSGGDTGELFF. The DNA for the CDR3 is TGTGCCAGCAGCCCCTCATCCCCTAGCGGGGGGGACACCGGGGAGCTGTTTTTT.

This clone was seen more than once but under ten times. The genes are TRBV7-9 and TRBJ1-5; 8 nucleotides align to TRBD1. The CDR3 is made up of 13 amino acids. Germline CDR1 reads SEHNR; CDR2 reads FQNEAQ (reference sequence). J lost 7 bases, V lost 6 bases, and 5 bases had no gene match. The CDR3 DNA follows: TGTGCCAGCAGGGACAGGGAAAGCCAGCCCCAGCATTTT. Translation gives CASRDRESQPQHF.

V gene TRBV15 combines with J gene TRBJ1-4, with D unresolved. This CDR3 spans 14 amino acids. Germline lookup yields CDR1 LNHNV and CDR2 YYDKDF (reference sequence). V was clipped by 1 base and J by 7 bases, with 10 bases between them. The CDR3: CATSRVGSGEKLFF. In nucleotides, the CDR3 is TGTGCCACCAGCAGAGTTGGGTCGGGTGAAAAACTGTTTTTT.

This clone has a single count. The chain is built from TRBV18 and TRBJ1-2; TRBD1 might be the D (5 bases). Trimming shortened V by 3 bases and J by 8 bases, and 19 bases separated the two germline ends. The CDR3 spans 15 residues. The V gene's germline CDR1 is KGHSH and CDR2 LQKENI. As DNA, the CDR3 is TGTGCCAGCTCACCCCGGGGGAGGGACCGAGGCGGCTACACCTTC. The encoded protein is CASSPRGRDRGGYTF.

V usage is TRBV28 and J usage is TRBJ2-3; 8 bases map to TRBD2. The CDR3 loop spans 16 amino acids. Germline CDR1 and CDR2: MDHEN and SYDVKM. Losses at the gene ends were 5 bases for V and 2 bases for J; bases not matched to a gene: 9. Here the CDR3 reads CASSPPGGGYTDTQYF. CDR3 DNA: TGTGCCAGCAGTCCACCCGGCGGGGGGTACACAGATACGCAGTATTTT.